The 23 T cell receptor beta chains presented below share a single source sample, sequenced in a study of PD-L1 blockade in urothelial cancer. The time point was: peripheral blood 6 weeks after treatment start. Generated by immunoSEQ multiplex PCR, the TCRdb table keeps only in-frame clones and is missing some. The sample gives roughly 100,000 clones, roughly 85% of which show up once; under 8.5% is in the top ten. The sample here was PBMCs, taken around atezolizumab (anti-PD-L1) treatment. Receptor source: a man between 65 and 80 years old with urothelial cancer.

This clone was seen a few times. V is TRBV6-5 and J is TRBJ1-1; no reliable D call. Trimming stripped 11 bases from V and 8 bases from J, with 9 bases between. CDR1 is MNHEY, CDR2 SVGAGI, per germline. The CDR3 is made up of 9 amino acids. The CDR3 nucleotides are TGTGCCGCGGGGATCGAAGCTTTCTTT. As protein: CAAGIEAFF.

A note on this clone: The sample holds other DNA sequences that translate to the same CDR3. V and J are TRBV7-2 and TRBJ1-4; no firm D call. The V gene lost 1 base and the J gene lost 6 bases, with 6 bases spanning the gap. The CDR3 loop spans 13 amino acids. Germline assignment: CDR1 SGHTA and CDR2 FQGNSA. CDR3 residues: CASSLGLDEKLFF. The CDR3 DNA reads as TGTGCCAGCAGCTTAGGGCTAGATGAAAAACTGTTTTTT.

This clone was observed a handful of times. Other nucleotide sequences from this sample produce the same CDR3. J is TRBJ1-2 and V is TRBV6-6, with 7 bases identical to TRBD1. The germline gives CDR1 MNHNY, CDR2 SVGAGI (reference sequence). With 4 bases clipped from V and 6 bases from J, the junction kept 2 bases outside the gene matches. This CDR3 spans 12 amino acids. The CDR3 loop reads CASSSTGDGYTF. CDR3 DNA: TGTGCCAGCAGTTCAACAGGGGATGGCTACACCTTC.

V is TRBV10-3 and J is TRBJ2-7, with D possibly being TRBD1 (5 bases). In germline, CDR1 is ENHRY, CDR2 SYGVKD. V was shortened by 11 bases and J by 2 bases, with 16 bases between the two germline ends. The CDR3 totals 13 residues. CDR3 protein: CAAGAEATYEQYF. In nucleotides, the CDR3 is TGTGCCGCTGGGGCAGAAGCCACCTACGAGCAGTACTTC.

The chain combines TRBV7-2 with TRBJ2-2; 9 nucleotides match TRBD2. V lost 2 bases, J lost 3 bases, and 1 base stayed unmatched. This CDR3 is built from 15 residues. Germline V gene data show CDR1 as SGHTA and CDR2 as FQGNSA. CDR3 protein: CASSLQREDTGELFF. CDR3 DNA: TGTGCCAGCAGCTTACAGCGGGAGGACACCGGGGAGCTGTTTTTT.

This chain connects TRBV7-3 to TRBJ2-3, with 12 bases matching TRBD2. The CDR3 sequence is 15 residues long. V lost 5 bases, J lost 3 bases, and 3 bases stayed unmatched. Germline values: CDR1 SGHTA, CDR2 FQGTGA. The chain's CDR3 is CASSPSGGGTDTQYF. CDR3 DNA sequence: TGTGCCAGCAGCCCTAGCGGGGGGGGTACAGATACGCAGTATTTT.

The J gene is TRBJ1-5, the V gene TRBV7-2; D uncertain. The CDR3 has 12 residues. The V gene's germline CDR1 is SGHTA and CDR2 FQGNSA. V was clipped by 5 bases and J by 8 bases, with 10 bases between them. The CDR3 loop reads CASSADGKPQHF. The CDR3 coding sequence is TGTGCCAGCAGCGCCGACGGGAAGCCCCAGCATTTT.

The chain combines TRBV6-5 with TRBJ2-1, with D perhaps TRBD2 (5 bases). The V end was cut by 6 bases, the J end by 0 bases, with 12 bases between. Germline V CDR1 and CDR2: MNHEY, SVGAGI. CDR3 length: 15 amino acids. As DNA, the CDR3 is TGTGCCAGCAGACCAGGACTGAACTCCTACAATGAGCAGTTCTTC. It codes for CASRPGLNSYNEQFF.

Of note for this clone: One end of the junction varies from germline; a read error may be responsible. The V gene is TRBV5-1, the J gene TRBJ1-1; D not resolved. The CDR3 has 13 amino acids. CDR1 and CDR2 from the germline V gene are SGHRS and YFSETQ. The CDR3 DNA reads TGCGCCAGCAGCTTGGAGTTGTTCACTGGAGCTTTCTTT. Translating gives CASSLELFTGAFF.

Only a few counts were recorded for this clone. The J gene is TRBJ2-1, the V gene TRBV6-1; D is possibly TRBD2 (6 bases). V was trimmed by 11 bases and J by 6 bases, leaving 17 bases between them. The V gene's germline CDR1 is MNHNS and CDR2 SASEGT. The CDR3 extends over 13 amino acids. CDR3 loop: CAVTRIPVNEQFF. DNA of the CDR3: TGTGCCGTGACTAGAATCCCGGTCAATGAGCAGTTCTTC.

The chain carries TRBV18 and TRBJ1-1, with 9 bases aligning to TRBD1. The CDR3 totals 15 residues. Germline V CDR1 and CDR2: KGHSH, LQKENI. J was trimmed by 5 bases and V by 0 bases; bases with no gene match: 4. The DNA of the CDR3 is TGTGCCAGCTCACCACCACAGGGGGCTGGAACTGAAGCTTTCTTT. Its translation: CASSPPQGAGTEAFF.

The chain is built from TRBV11-2 and TRBJ2-7, with 8 bases lining up with TRBD1. The CDR3 has 16 residues. In germline, CDR1 is SGHAT, CDR2 FQNNGV. Trimming cost V 4 bases and J 9 bases; bases outside gene matches: 17. DNA for the CDR3: TGTGCCAGCAGCTCCCTTATGACAGGGGCAGGAACAGGGCAGTACTTC. It translates to CASSSLMTGAGTGQYF.

This clone was found a few times. This rearrangement joins TRBV7-9 to TRBJ1-4; TRBD1 agrees at 7 bases. CDR1 and CDR2 (germline): SEHNR, FQNEAQ (reference sequence). Trimming at V came to 4 bases and at J to 5 bases, leaving 7 bases not matched to a gene. The CDR3 is 15 residues long. For the CDR3, the DNA is TGTGCCAGCAGCTCATCACAGGGGACGAATGAAAAACTGTTTTTT. Amino acid sequence: CASSSSQGTNEKLFF.

The chain carries TRBV7-2 and TRBJ1-1; perhaps TRBD1 as D (6 bases). Germline CDR1 and CDR2: SGHTA and FQGNSA. The V and J ends lost 1 base and 5 bases respectively, with 14 bases between them. The CDR3 loop spans 15 amino acids. This CDR3 is CASSLDRGARTEAFF. CDR3 coding DNA: TGTGCCAGCAGCTTAGATCGGGGGGCGCGGACTGAAGCTTTCTTT.

Only one count was recorded for this clone. This CDR3 is CASSLGQDTEAFF. For the CDR3, the DNA is TGTGCCAGCAGCTTGGGACAGGACACTGAAGCTTTCTTT. V usage is TRBV11-1 and J usage is TRBJ1-1, with 8 bases aligning to TRBD1. Germline V gene data show CDR1 as SGHAT and CDR2 as FQDESV (reference sequence). The trim removed 3 bases at V and 3 bases at J, leaving 0 bases unmatched. CDR3 length: 13 amino acids.

The chain carries TRBV7-9 and TRBJ2-7; TRBD2 is a possible D gene (5 bases). V lost 5 bases, J lost 3 bases, and 17 bases lay in between. The CDR3 is 15 amino acids. Germline V gives CDR1 SEHNR, CDR2 FQNEAQ (reference sequence). CDR3 sequence: CASSRPTGNYYEQYF. DNA of the CDR3: TGTGCCAGCAGCCGCCCCACCGGGAACTACTACGAGCAGTACTTC.

This clone was seen a handful of times. The chain carries TRBV7-2 and TRBJ2-3; a possible D gene is TRBD2 (6 bases). Germline CDR1 and CDR2: SGHTA and FQGNSA. Between the trimmed V and J ends, which lost 4 bases and 4 bases, there was a span of 12 bases. CDR3 length: 14 residues. The chain's CDR3 is CASSSGGAADTQYF. The CDR3 region has the DNA TGTGCCAGCAGCTCCGGGGGAGCGGCAGATACGCAGTATTTT.

This chain joins TRBV30 and TRBJ2-7, with 10 bases aligning to TRBD2. The J segment lost 6 bases and the V segment lost 0 bases, leaving 5 bases of the junction unmatched. Germline CDR1 GTSNPN, CDR2 SVGIG (reference sequence). The CDR3 loop spans 14 amino acids. Written as DNA, the CDR3 is TGTGCCTGGAGTGTCGGTAGCGGGAGGCGCGAGCAGTACTTC. Encoded protein: CAWSVGSGRREQYF.

The rearrangement joins TRBV19 to TRBJ1-4, with D maybe TRBD1 (6 bases). The CDR3 runs to 15 residues. Deletions cut 6 bases from V and 10 bases from J, with 21 bases between. Germline V CDR1 and CDR2: LNHDA, SQIVND (reference sequence). This chain's CDR3 is CASRDGTTLTGKLFF. In DNA, the CDR3 is TGTGCCAGTAGGGATGGCACCACATTGACAGGAAAACTGTTTTTT.

The chain employs TRBV7-2 and TRBJ1-1; tentative D call: TRBD1 (5 bases). Germline CDR1 reads SGHTA; CDR2 reads FQGNSA. This CDR3 spans 15 amino acids. V was trimmed by 1 base and J by 4 bases, leaving 13 bases between them. For the CDR3, the DNA is TGTGCCAGCAGCTTAGTAGGCAGGGAGGGCACTGAAGCTTTCTTT. Protein product: CASSLVGREGTEAFF. Looking up the rest from reference TRBV7-2 and TRBJ1-1 gives the full variable domain: GAGVSQSPSNKVTEKGKDVELRCDPISGHTALYWYRQSLGQGLEFLIYFQGNSAPDKSGLPSDRFSAERTGGSVSTLTIQRTQQEDSAVYLCASSLVGREGTEAFFGQGTRLTVV.

The genes are TRBV12-5 and TRBJ1-1; the D gene is possibly TRBD1 (6 bases). Germline V lookup: CDR1 LGHNT, CDR2 FRNRAP. CDR3 length equals 16 residues. Trimming took 4 bases from V and 3 from J, leaving 18 bases between them. CDR3 in DNA: TGTGCTAGTGGTTGGGGGGAGGGGGGAGCGGACACTGAAGCTTTCTTT. Amino acids: CASGWGEGGADTEAFF.

The chain couples TRBV11-2 to TRBJ1-1; 9 bases agree with TRBD1. Germline V gives CDR1 SGHAT, CDR2 FQNNGV. Trimming cost V 3 bases and J 1 base; bases outside gene matches: 3. The CDR3 covers 15 residues. This CDR3 is CASSFSGQGNTEAFF. The CDR3 bases are TGTGCCAGCAGCTTTTCGGGACAGGGGAACACTGAAGCTTTCTTT.

A few counts support this clone. This chain uses TRBV2 with TRBJ2-1, with 8 bases identical to TRBD1. Unmatched junction bases numbered 5, after V lost 7 bases and J lost 3 bases. CDR3 length equals 14 residues. CDR1 is SNHLY and CDR2 is FYNNEI in the germline V gene. The chain's CDR3 is CASKTGELYNEQFF. In DNA, the CDR3 is TGTGCCAGCAAGACAGGGGAGCTCTACAATGAGCAGTTCTTC.